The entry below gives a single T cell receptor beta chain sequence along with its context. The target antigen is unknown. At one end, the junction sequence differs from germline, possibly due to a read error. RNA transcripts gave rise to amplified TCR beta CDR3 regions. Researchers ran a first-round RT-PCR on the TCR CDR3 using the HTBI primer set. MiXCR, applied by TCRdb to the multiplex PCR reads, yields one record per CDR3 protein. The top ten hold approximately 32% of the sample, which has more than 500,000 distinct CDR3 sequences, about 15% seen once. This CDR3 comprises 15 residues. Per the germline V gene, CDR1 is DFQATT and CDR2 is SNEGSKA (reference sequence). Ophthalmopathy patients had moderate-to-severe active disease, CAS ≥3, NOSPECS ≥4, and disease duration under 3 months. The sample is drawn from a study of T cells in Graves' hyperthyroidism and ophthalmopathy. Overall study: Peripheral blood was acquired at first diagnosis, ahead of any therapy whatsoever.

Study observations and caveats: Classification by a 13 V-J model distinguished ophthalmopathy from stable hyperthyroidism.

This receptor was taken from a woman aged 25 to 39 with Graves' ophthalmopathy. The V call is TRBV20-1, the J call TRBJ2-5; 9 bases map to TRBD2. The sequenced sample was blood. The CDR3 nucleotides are TGCAGTGCTAATGTCTTGACTAGCGGAAAAGAGACCCAATACTTC. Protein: CSANVLTSGKETQYF.